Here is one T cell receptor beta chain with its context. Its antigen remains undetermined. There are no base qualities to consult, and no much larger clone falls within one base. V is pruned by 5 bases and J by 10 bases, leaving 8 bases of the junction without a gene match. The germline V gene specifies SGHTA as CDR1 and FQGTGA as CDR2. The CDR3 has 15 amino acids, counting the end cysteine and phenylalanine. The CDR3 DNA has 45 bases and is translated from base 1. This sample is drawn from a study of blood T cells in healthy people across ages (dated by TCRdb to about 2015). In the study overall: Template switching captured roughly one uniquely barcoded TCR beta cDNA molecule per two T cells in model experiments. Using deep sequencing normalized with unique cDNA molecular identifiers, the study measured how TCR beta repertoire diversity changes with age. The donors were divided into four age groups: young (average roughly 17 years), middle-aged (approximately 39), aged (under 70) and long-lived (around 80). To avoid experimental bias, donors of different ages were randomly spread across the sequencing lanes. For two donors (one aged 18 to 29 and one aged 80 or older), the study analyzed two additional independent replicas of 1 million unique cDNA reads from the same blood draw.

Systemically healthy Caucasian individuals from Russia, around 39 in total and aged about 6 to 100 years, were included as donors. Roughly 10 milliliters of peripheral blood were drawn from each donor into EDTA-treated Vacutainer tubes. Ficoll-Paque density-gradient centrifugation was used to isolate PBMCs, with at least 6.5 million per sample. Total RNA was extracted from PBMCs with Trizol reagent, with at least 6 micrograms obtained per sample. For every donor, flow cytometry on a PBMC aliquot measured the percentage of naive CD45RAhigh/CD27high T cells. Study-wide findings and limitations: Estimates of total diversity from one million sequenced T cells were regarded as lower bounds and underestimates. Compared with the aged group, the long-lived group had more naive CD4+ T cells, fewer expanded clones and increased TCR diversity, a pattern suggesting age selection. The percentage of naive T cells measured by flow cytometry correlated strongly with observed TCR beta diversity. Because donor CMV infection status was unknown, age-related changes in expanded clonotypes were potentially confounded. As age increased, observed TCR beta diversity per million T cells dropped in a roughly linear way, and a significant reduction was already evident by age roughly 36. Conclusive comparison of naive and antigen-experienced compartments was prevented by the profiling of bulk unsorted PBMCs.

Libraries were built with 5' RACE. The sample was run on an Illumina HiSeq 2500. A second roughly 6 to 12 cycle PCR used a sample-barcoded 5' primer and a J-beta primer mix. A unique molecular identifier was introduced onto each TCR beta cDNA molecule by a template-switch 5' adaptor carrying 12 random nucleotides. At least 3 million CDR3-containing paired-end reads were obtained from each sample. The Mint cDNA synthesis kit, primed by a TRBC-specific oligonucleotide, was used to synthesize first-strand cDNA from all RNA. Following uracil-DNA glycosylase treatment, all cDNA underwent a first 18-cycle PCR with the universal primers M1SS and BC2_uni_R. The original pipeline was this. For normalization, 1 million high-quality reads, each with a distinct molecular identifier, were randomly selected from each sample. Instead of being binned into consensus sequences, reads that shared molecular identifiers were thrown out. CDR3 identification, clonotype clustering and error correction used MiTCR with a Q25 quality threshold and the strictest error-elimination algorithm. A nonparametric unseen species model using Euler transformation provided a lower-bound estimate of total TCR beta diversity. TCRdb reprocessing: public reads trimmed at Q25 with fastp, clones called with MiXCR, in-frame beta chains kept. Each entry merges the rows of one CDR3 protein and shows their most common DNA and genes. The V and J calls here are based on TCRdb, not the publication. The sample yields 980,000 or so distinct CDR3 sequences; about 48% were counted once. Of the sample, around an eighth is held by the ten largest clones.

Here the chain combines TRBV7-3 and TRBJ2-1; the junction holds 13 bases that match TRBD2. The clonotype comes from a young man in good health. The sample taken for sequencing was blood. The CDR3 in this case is CASSLSGTSGEEQFF. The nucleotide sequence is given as TGTGCCAGCAGCCTCTCCGGGACTAGCGGGGAGGAGCAGTTCTTC.